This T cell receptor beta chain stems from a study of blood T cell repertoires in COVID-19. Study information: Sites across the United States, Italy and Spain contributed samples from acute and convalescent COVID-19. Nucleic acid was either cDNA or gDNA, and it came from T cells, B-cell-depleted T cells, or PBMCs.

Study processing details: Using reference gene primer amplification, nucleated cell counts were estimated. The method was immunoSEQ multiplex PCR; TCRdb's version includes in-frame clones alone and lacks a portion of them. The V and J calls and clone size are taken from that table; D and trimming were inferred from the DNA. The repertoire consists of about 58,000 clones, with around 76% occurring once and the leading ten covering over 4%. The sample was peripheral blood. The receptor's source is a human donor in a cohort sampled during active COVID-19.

The CDR3 loop reads CASADGTSNSPLHF. The CDR3 nucleotides are TGTGCCAGCGCTGATGGGACTTCAAATTCACCCCTCCACTTT. V is TRBV2 and J is TRBJ1-6; D may be TRBD1 (5 bases). This CDR3 is built from 14 residues. V gave up 8 bases and J gave up 7 bases, with 15 bases separating them. From germline, CDR1 is SNHLY and CDR2 FYNNEI.